This section outlines one T cell receptor (beta chain) sequence together with its context. What it binds is unknown. Unique molecular identifiers were in the cDNA, with template-switch universal primer binding. TCRdb re-analysed the 5' RACE reads in MiXCR, keeping a single row per CDR3 protein. The table includes about 500,000 distinct CDR3 sequences, roughly an eighth detected once. The data belong to a study of identical twins. Overall study findings and caveats: Modelling underestimated the level of out-of-frame TCR alpha sharing observed in monozygotic twins.

Trimming took 7 bases from V and 2 from J, leaving 25 bases between them. This CDR3 region has 18 residues. In germline, CDR1 is MNHEY, CDR2 SMNVEV (reference sequence). This sample also belongs to another study, concerning yellow fever vaccine responses in identical twins.

The sequence was collected from a woman between 18 and 29 years old in good health. The rearrangement joins TRBV27 to TRBJ2-3; D may correspond to TRBD1 or TRBD2 (7 bases each). Sequencing was performed on CD4+ T cells sorted from blood. The DNA of the CDR3 is TGTGCCAGCACGAAAGGGGGAGGGGGCGTGATTTTCACAGATACGCAGTATTTT. The encoded protein is CASTKGGGGVIFTDTQYF.